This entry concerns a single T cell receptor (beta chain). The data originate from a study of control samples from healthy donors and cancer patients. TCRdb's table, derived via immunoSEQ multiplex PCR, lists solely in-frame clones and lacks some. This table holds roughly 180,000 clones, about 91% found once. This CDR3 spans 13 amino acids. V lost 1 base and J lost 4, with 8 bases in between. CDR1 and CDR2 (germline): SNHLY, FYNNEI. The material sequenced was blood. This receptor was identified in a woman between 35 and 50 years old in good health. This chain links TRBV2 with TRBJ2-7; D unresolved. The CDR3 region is CASSEGYGYEQYF. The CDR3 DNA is TGTGCCAGCAGTGAAGGGTATGGGTACGAGCAGTACTTC.